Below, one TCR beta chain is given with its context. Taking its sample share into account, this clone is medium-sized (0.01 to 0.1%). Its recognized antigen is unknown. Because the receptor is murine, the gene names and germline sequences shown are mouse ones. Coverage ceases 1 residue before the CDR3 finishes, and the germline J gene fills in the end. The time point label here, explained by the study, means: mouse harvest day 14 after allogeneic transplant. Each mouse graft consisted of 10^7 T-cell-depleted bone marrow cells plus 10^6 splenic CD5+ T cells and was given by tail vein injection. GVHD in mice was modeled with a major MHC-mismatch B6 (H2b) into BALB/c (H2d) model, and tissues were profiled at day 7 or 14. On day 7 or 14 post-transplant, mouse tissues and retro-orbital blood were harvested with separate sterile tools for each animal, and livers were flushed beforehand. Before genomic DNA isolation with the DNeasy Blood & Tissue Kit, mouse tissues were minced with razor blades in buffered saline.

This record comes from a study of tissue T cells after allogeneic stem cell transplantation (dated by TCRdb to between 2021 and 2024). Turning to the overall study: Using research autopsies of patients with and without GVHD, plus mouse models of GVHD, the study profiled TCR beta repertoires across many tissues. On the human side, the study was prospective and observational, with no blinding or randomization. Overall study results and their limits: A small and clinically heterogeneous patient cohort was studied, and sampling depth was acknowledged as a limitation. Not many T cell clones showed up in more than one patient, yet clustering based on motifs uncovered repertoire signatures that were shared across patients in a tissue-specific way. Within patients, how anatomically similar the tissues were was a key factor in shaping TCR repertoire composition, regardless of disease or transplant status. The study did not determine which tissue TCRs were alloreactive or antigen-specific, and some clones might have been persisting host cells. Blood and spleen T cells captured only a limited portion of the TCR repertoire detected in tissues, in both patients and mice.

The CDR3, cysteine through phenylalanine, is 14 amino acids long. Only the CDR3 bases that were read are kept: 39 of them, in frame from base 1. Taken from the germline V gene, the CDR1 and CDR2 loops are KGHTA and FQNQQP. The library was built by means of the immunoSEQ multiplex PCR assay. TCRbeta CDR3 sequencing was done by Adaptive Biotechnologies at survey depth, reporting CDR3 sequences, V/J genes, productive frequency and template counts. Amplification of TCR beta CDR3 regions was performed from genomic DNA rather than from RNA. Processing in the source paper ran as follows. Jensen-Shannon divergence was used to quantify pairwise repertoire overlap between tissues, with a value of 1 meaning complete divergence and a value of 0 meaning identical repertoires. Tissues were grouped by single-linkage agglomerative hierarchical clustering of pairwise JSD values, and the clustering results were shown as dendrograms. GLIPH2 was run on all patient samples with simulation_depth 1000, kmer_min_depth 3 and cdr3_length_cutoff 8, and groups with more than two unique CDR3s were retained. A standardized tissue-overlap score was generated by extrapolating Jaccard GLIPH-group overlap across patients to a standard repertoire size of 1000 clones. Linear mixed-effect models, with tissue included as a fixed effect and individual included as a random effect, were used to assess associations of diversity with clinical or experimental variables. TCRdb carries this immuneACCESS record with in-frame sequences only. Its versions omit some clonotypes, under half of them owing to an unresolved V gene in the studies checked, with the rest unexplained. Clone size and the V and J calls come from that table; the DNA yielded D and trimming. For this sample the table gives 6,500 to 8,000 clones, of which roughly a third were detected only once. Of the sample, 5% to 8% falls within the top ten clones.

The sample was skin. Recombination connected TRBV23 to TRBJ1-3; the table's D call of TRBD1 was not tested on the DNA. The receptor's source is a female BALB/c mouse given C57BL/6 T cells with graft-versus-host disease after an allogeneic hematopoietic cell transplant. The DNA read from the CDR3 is TGCTCCAGCAGTGAAGCAGTTTCTGGAAATACGCTCTAT. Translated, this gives CSSSEAVSGNTLY. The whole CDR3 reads CSSSEAVSGNTLYF.